The rows below give T cell receptor beta chains drawn from one sample of a study of T cells in Graves' hyperthyroidism and ophthalmopathy. Using its own MiXCR run on the multiplex PCR reads, TCRdb lists one record per CDR3 protein. The sample includes over 650,000 distinct CDR3 sequences, about 17% of them seen just once. Sequencing was performed on blood. These TCRs come from a man between 18 and 29 years old with Graves' hyperthyroidism. Each CDR3 is given with its conserved first and last residue. The D gene is left open where the match is weak. Part of the rows lack a size; the others show once, few, many or a class for expanded clones.

j_call,clone_size,d_call,v_call,cdr3_nt,cdr3_aa
TRBJ2-1,many,TRBD1,TRBV2,TGTGCCAGCAGTGATCTCCAGGGGGTCTACAATGAGCAGTTCTTC,CASSDLQGVYNEQFF
TRBJ2-1,-,-,TRBV7-2,TGTGCCAGCAGCCATTCGGTTGAGCAGTTCTTC,CASSHSVEQFF
TRBJ2-2,few,TRBD1,TRBV24-1,TGTGCCACCAGGGGTCCGGGACAGGGAGACCGGGGGCGTCCCGGGGAGCTGTTTTTT,CATRGPGQGDRGRPGELFF
TRBJ1-2,-,-,TRBV19,TGTGCCAGTAAAGACAGCGGTGTGGATAACTATGGCTACACCTTC,CASKDSGVDNYGYTF
TRBJ1-5,many,-,TRBV30,TGTGCCTGGAGTCTATTTCTGGGGGCAAATCAGCCCCAGCATTTT,CAWSLFLGANQPQHF
TRBJ1-2,many,-,TRBV28,TGTGCCAGCAGTTTATCTGGTACACCAGCTAACTATGGCTACACCTTC,CASSLSGTPANYGYTF
TRBJ2-1,many,-,TRBV20-1,TGCAGTGCTAGACTCGGGCCGTACAATGAGCAGTTCTTC,CSARLGPYNEQFF
TRBJ1-3,-,-,TRBV19,TGTGCCAGTAGCCTCACCGCGGGGACTGGAAACACCATATATTTT,CASSLTAGTGNTIYF
TRBJ2-3,many,-,TRBV6-1,TGTGCCAGCAGTGAAGCGCTTGGGCAGGGCACAGATACGCAGTATTTT,CASSEALGQGTDTQYF
TRBJ2-4,many,TRBD2,TRBV6-2/TRBV6-3,TGTGCCAGCAGTTACCAGGCGGGAGAGGGAATTCAGTACTTC,CASSYQAGEGIQYF
TRBJ2-3,many,-,TRBV6-2/TRBV6-3,TGTGCCAGCAGGCGGACTAGCACAGATACGCAGTATTTT,CASRRTSTDTQYF
TRBJ1-2,many,-,TRBV12-3/TRBV12-4,TGTGCCAGCAGGGGGCGGACAGATGGCTACACCTTC,CASRGRTDGYTF
TRBJ1-1,few,-,TRBV12-3/TRBV12-4,TGTGCCAGCAGTCCCTCGGGACTCCGGAACACTGAAGCTTTCTTT,CASSPSGLRNTEAFF
TRBJ2-5,many,TRBD1,TRBV6-1,TGTGCCAGCAGTCATACACAGGGGCGGGAGACCCAGTACTTC,CASSHTQGRETQYF
TRBJ2-3,few,TRBD2,TRBV10-3,TGTGCCATCAGTCCGACTAGCGGGAGAGGAGATACGCAGTATTTT,CAISPTSGRGDTQYF
TRBJ2-7,few,TRBD2,TRBV29-1,TGCAGCACCCTTGGGGGAGGGGACGACGAGCAGTACTTC,CSTLGGGDDEQYF
TRBJ2-4,-,TRBD1,TRBV6-1,TGTGCCAGCTCATCAGGGGGACAAAACATTCAGTACTTC,CASSSGGQNIQYF
TRBJ1-1,many,-,TRBV18,TGTGCCAGCTCACGGGCGAACACTGAAGCTTTCTTT,CASSRANTEAFF
TRBJ2-2,-,-,TRBV7-3,TGTGCCAGCAGCTTGTCTAAATCGAACACCGGGGAGCTGTTTTTT,CASSLSKSNTGELFF
TRBJ2-5,-,TRBD2,TRBV28,TGTGCCAGCCTGACTAGCGGCAACCAAGAGACCCAGTACTTC,CASLTSGNQETQYF
TRBJ2-3,many,TRBD2,TRBV20-1,TGCAGTGCTCCCTCTCCCCAGCGGGACACAGATACGCAGTATTTT,CSAPSPQRDTDTQYF
TRBJ2-3,many,-,TRBV7-9,TGTGCCAGCAGCTTCAACTCCCTCGAAGATACGCAGTATTTT,CASSFNSLEDTQYF
TRBJ2-1,many,-,TRBV12-3/TRBV12-4,TGTGCCAGCAGTCCCAATAGGTGGTGGCCGGGAGAGGGAGATGAGCAGTTCTTC,CASSPNRWWPGEGDEQFF
TRBJ2-3,-,TRBD2,TRBV29-1,TGCAGCGTTGGGAATAGCGGGATTCGCACAGATACGCAGTATTTT,CSVGNSGIRTDTQYF
TRBJ2-7,-,-,TRBV24-1,TGTGCCACCAGTGATTTGAGGGAGCAGTACTTC,CATSDLREQYF
TRBJ1-2,few,-,TRBV2,TGTGCCAGCAGTGAAGGGGGCGCAGGGGCCGTCTATGGCTACACCTTC,CASSEGGAGAVYGYTF
TRBJ2-1,few,-,TRBV4-3,TGCGCCAGCAGCCAAGAATGGCAGGGGTCCTACAATGAGCAGTTCTTC,CASSQEWQGSYNEQFF
TRBJ2-2,many,-,TRBV9,TGTGCCAGCAGCCAAGGAGGGAACACCGGGGAGCTGTTTTTT,CASSQGGNTGELFF
TRBJ1-6,-,-,TRBV28,TGTGCCAGCAGCCCCCTACGGGGGACCCTCCACTTT,CASSPLRGTLHF
TRBJ2-1,many,TRBD2,TRBV11-1,TGTGCCAGCAGCCTATCCGGGACTAGCGGGAGGGCCGCTGGAAATCAGCAGTTCTTC,CASSLSGTSGRAAGNQQFF
TRBJ2-3,few,TRBD2,TRBV6-2/TRBV6-3,TGTGCCAGCAGTCTCCTAGCGGGAGAGAGCACAGATACGCAGTATTTT,CASSLLAGESTDTQYF
TRBJ2-7,many,-,TRBV29-1,TGCAGCGTTGAACTTCCAGGGGCAGGGCAAGAGCAGTACTTC,CSVELPGAGQEQYF
TRBJ2-5,many,TRBD2,TRBV13,TGTGCCAGCAGCTGGGAGCGGGGGGAGACCCAGTACTTC,CASSWERGETQYF
TRBJ2-3,few,-,TRBV19,TGTGCCAGTAGTAACCCCCTGAGGGGCACAGATACGCAGTATTTT,CASSNPLRGTDTQYF
TRBJ2-7,many,TRBD2,TRBV2,TGTGCCAGCAGTGGAGGACTAGCGGGAGAGGTCTACGAGCAGTACTTC,CASSGGLAGEVYEQYF
TRBJ2-7,few,-,TRBV6-2/TRBV6-3,TGTGCCAGCATCTCGGGGCGGGCGAGCTCCTACGAGCAGTACTTC,CASISGRASSYEQYF
TRBJ2-3,many,TRBD2,TRBV28,TGTGCCAGCAGCCGACCGGGACTAGCGGTCCGGGATACGCAGTATTTT,CASSRPGLAVRDTQYF
TRBJ1-1,-,-,TRBV27,TGTGCCAGCAGTTTGGGCAGTCAGAACACTGAAGCTTTCTTT,CASSLGSQNTEAFF
TRBJ2-1,-,-,TRBV27,TGTGCCAGCAGTTTACTAGGGGTTACCGACCGGAATGAGCAGTTCTTC,CASSLLGVTDRNEQFF
TRBJ1-2,many,-,TRBV6-5,TGTGCCAGCAGTTACTCAGAGGCTAACTATGGCTACACCTTC,CASSYSEANYGYTF
TRBJ2-1,-,TRBD2,TRBV28,TGTGCCAGCGGGACTAGCGGGAATGAGCAGTTCTTC,CASGTSGNEQFF
TRBJ2-1,many,TRBD2,TRBV20-1,TGCAGTGCTAGGGGTCAGCGGGAGTACTACAATGAGCAGTTCTTC,CSARGQREYYNEQFF
TRBJ1-4,many,-,TRBV12-3/TRBV12-4,TGTGCCAGCAGTCGGGGAGAAAAACTGTTTTTT,CASSRGEKLFF
TRBJ1-5,few,-,TRBV20-1,TGCAGTGCCCAGAGAAACAGTTTTATTTATAGCAATCAGCCCCAGCATTTT,CSAQRNSFIYSNQPQHF
TRBJ1-2,many,-,TRBV11-2,TGTGCCAGCAGCTTAGGTTTGGGGAGCCATGGCTACACCTTC,CASSLGLGSHGYTF
TRBJ1-4,-,-,TRBV15,TGTGCCACCAGCAGACCCTATAGTGGGGGGGCTAATGAAAAACTGTTTTTT,CATSRPYSGGANEKLFF
TRBJ1-2,many,-,TRBV6-1,TGTGCCAGCAGTGAAGCGGTTGAGAAAAGGAATTGGGGGTTTTACTATGGCTACACCTTC,CASSEAVEKRNWGFYYGYTF